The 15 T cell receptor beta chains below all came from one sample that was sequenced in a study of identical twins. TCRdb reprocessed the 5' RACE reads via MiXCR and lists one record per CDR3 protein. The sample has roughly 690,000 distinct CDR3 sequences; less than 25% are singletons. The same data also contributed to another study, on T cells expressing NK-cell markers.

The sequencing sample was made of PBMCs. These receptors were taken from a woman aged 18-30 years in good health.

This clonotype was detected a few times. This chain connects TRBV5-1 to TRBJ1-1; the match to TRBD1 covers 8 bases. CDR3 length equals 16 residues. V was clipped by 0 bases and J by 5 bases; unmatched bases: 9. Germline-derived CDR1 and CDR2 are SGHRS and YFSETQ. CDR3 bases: TGCGCCAGCAGCTTGGGGCCAGGGGGCATATATACTGAAGCTTTCTTT. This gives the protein CASSLGPGGIYTEAFF.

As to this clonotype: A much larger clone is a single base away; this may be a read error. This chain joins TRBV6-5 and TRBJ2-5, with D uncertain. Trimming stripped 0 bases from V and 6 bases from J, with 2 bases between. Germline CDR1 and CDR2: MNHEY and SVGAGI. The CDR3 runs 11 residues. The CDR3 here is CASSYSKTQYF. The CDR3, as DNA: TGTGCCAGCAGTTACTCAAAGACCCAGTACTTC.

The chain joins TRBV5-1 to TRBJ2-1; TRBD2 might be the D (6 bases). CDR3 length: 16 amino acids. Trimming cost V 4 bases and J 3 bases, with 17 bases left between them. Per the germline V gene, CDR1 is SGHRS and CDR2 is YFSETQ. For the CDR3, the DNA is TGCGCCAGCAGCAACCGTCCGGGAGCGGACTACAATGAGCAGTTCTTC. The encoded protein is CASSNRPGADYNEQFF.

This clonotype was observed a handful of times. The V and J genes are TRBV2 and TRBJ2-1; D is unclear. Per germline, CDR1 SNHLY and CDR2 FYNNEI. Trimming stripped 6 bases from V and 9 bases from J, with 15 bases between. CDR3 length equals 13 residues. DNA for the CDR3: TGTGCCAGCAGGGGCTTCATAATGACTGAGCAGTTCTTC. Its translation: CASRGFIMTEQFF.

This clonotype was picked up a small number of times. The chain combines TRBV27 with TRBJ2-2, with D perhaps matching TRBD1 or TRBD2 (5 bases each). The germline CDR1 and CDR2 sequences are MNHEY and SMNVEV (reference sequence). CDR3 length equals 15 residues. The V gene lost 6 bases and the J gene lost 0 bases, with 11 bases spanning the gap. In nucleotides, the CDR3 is TGTGCCAGCAGCATCGGGGCGGCGAACACCGGGGAGCTGTTTTTT. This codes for CASSIGAANTGELFF.

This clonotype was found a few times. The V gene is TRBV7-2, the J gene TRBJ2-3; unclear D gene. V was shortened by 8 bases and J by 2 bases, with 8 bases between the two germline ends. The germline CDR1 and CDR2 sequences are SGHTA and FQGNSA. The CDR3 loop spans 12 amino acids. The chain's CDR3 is CASGLYTDTQYF. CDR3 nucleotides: TGTGCCAGCGGGTTATACACAGATACGCAGTATTTT.

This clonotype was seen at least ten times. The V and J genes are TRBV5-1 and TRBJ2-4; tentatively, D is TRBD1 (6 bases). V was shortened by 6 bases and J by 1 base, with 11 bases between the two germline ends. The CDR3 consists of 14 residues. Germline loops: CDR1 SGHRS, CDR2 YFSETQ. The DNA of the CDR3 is TGCGCCAGCAAGGGGGACCTGGCCAAAAACATTCAGTACTTC. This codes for CASKGDLAKNIQYF.

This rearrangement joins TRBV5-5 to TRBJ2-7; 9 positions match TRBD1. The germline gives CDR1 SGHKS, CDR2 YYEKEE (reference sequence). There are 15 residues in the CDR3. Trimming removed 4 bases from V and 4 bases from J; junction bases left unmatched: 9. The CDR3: CASSGNRGLLYEQYF. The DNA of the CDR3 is TGTGCCAGCAGCGGCAACAGGGGGCTCTTGTACGAGCAGTACTTC. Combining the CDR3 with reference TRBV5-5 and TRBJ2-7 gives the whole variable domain DAGVTQSPTHLIKTRGQQVTLRCSPISGHKSVSWYQQVLGQGPQFIFQYYEKEERGRGNFPDRFSARQFPNYSSELNVNALLLGDSALYLCASSGNRGLLYEQYFGPGTRLTVT.

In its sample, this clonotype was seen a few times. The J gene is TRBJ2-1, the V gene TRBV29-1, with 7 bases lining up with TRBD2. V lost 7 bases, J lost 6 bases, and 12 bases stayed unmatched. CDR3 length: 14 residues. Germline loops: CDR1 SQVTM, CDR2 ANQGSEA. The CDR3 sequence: CSAPGLGRANEQFF. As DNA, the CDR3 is TGCAGCGCCCCCGGACTAGGGCGGGCCAATGAGCAGTTCTTC.

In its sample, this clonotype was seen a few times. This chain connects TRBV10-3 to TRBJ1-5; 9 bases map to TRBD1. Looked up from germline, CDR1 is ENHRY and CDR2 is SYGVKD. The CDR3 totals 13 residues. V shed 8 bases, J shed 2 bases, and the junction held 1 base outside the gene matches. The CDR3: CAIWTGGNQPQHF. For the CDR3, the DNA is TGTGCCATCTGGACAGGGGGCAATCAGCCCCAGCATTTT.

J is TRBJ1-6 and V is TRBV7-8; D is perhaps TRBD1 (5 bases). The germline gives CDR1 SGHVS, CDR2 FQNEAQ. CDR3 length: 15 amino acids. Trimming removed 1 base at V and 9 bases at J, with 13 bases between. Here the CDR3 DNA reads TGTGCCAGCAGCTTAGGACAGAGGCAGGGTTCACCCCTCCACTTT. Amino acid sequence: CASSLGQRQGSPLHF.

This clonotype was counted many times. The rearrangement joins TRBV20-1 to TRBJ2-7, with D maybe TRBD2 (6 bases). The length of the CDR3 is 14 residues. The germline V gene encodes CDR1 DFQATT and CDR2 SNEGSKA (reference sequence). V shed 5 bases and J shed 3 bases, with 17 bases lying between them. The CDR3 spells CSAPKVGDFYEQYF. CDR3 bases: TGCAGTGCTCCCAAGGTGGGGGACTTCTACGAGCAGTACTTC.

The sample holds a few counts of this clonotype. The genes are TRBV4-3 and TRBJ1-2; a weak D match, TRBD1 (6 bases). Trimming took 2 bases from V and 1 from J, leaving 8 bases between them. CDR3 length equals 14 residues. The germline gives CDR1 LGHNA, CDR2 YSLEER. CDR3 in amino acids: CASSQPDSNYGYTF. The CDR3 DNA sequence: TGCGCCAGCAGCCAACCGGACAGTAACTATGGCTACACCTTC.

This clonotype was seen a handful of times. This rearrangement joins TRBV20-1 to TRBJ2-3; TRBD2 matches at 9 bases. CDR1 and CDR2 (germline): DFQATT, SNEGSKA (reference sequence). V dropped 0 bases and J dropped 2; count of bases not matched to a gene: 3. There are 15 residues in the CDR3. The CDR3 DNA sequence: TGCAGTGCTAGAGATCCTAGCGGGAACACAGATACGCAGTATTTT. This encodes CSARDPSGNTDTQYF.

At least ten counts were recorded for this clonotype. This CDR3 reads CASSSGRTQYF. The CDR3 bases are TGTGCCAGCAGTTCCGGACGGACCCAGTACTTC. The chain couples TRBV6-5 to TRBJ2-5; D remains ambiguous. Germline CDR1 and CDR2: MNHEY and SVGAGI. V dropped 4 bases and J dropped 7 bases, with 7 bases sitting between them. CDR3 length: 11 amino acids.